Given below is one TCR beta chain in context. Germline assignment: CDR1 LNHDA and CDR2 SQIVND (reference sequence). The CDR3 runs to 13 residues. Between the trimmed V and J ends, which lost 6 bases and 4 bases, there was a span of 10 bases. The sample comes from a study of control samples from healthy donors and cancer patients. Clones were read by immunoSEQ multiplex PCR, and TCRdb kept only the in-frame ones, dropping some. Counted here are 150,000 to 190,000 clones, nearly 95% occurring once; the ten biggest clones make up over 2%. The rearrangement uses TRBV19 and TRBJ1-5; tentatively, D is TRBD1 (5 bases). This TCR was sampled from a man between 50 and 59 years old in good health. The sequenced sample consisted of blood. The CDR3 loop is CASRLTVNQPQHF. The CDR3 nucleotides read TGTGCCAGTAGGTTGACAGTTAATCAGCCCCAGCATTTT.